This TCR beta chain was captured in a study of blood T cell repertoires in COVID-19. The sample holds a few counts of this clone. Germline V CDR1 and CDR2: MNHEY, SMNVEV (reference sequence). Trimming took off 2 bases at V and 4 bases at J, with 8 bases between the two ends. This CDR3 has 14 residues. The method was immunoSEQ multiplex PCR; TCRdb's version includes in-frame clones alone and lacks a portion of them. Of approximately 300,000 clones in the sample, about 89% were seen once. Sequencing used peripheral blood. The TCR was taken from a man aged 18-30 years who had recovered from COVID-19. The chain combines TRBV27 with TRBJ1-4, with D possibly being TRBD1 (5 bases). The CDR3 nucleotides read TGTGCCAGCAGTTTAGCAGGGCTTAATGAAAAACTGTTTTTT. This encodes CASSLAGLNEKLFF.